This paragraph reports one TCR beta chain. The antigen is unknown. By 5'RACE template switching, TCR cDNA was produced, with a universal primer site and UMIs added in the process. Via MiXCR, TCRdb re-called the 5' RACE reads, giving one row per CDR3 protein. The sample comprises approximately 93,000 distinct CDR3 sequences, less than 6% of which are singletons, and roughly 41% rests with the top ten. This sample was taken from a study of T cells after yellow fever vaccination. Study-level findings and limits: The appearance of a small share of clonotypes in both CD4 and CD8 compartments was observed. Subsequent to the booster, the majority of primary-vaccination clones reappeared (around 95% CD4, 85% to 90% CD8).

The CDR3 extends over 13 amino acids. V lost 3 bases and J 2 bases, leaving 10 bases between the germline ends. In germline, CDR1 is DFQATT, CDR2 SNEGSKA (reference sequence). This clonotype originated in a man aged 18-30 years who received the YFV17D yellow fever vaccine. This rearrangement joins TRBV20-1 to TRBJ1-2; D uncertain. The source was CD8+ T cells sorted from PBMCs, collected 10 days after the yellow fever booster vaccination. This CDR3 reads CSARMRENYGYTF. CDR3 DNA sequence: TGCAGTGCTAGGATGAGGGAGAACTATGGCTACACCTTC.